This entry describes one TCR beta chain. What it binds is not known. Clones were read by immunoSEQ multiplex PCR, and TCRdb kept only the in-frame ones, dropping some. Of 90,000 to 150,000 clones listed, around nine tenths are singletons. These data originate in a study of cytomegalovirus exposure and HLA in healthy donors. Turning to the study itself: The use of the same platform for the roughly 120 validation repertoires and the approximately 690 first-cohort repertoires was reported by a later analysis. General study points: For most TCR sequences rarity was the rule, although some public TCRs occurred in many donors. Altogether, around 160 TCR beta chains were recorded as cytomegalovirus-associated. Later, an analysis found that TCR clusters from the first cohort tended to co-occur in the 130 or so validation repertoires.

The CDR3 is made up of 17 amino acids. V was pared by 6 bases and J by 8 bases, with 29 bases between. Germline assignment: CDR1 SGHRS and CDR2 YFSETQ. The rearrangement uses TRBV5-1 and TRBJ1-2; D is uncertain. The sequence was obtained from a woman aged 18-30 years in good health and CMV-seropositive. The sequencing input was PBMCs. CDR3 coding DNA: TGCGCCAGCACTCTTATTTTTCCCGGACTCCCGGCGAGGGGCTACACCTTC. Translated, it gives CASTLIFPGLPARGYTF.